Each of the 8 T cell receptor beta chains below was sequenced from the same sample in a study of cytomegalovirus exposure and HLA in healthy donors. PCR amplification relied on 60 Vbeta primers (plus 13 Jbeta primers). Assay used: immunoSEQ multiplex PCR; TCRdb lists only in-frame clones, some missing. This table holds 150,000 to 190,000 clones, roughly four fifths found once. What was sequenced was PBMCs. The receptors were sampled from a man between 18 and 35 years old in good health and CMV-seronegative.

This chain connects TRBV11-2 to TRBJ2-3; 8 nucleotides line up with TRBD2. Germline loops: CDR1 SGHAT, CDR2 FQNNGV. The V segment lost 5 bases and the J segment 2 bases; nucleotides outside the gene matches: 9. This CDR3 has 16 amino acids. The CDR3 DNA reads TGTGCCAGCAGCCCGCCGGGAGGGGGGTTCACAGATACGCAGTATTTT. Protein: CASSPPGGGFTDTQYF.

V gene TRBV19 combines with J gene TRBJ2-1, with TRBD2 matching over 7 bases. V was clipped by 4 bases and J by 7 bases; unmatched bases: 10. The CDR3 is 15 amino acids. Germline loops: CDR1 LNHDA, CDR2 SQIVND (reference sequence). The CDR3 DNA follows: TGTGCCAGTAGTACCGGGACTACAAATTATAATGAGCAGTTCTTC. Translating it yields CASSTGTTNYNEQFF.

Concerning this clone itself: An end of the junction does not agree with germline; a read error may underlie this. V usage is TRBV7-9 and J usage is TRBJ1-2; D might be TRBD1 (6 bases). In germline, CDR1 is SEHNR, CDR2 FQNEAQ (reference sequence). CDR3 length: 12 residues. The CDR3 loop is CSSSVRQDGYTF. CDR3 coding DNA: TGTTCCAGCAGCGTCCGACAGGATGGCTACACCTTC.

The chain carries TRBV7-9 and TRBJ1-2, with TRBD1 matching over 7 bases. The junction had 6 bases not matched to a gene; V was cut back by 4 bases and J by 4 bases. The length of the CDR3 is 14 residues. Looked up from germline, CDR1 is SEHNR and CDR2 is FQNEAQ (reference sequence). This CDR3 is CASSYDREGYGYTF. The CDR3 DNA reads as TGTGCCAGCAGCTATGACAGGGAAGGCTATGGCTACACCTTC.

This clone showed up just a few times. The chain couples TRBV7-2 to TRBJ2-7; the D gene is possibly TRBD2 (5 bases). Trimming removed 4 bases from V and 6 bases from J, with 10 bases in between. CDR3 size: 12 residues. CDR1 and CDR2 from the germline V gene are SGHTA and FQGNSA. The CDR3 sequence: CASSSTSFEQYF. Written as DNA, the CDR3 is TGTGCCAGCAGCTCTACTAGTTTCGAGCAGTACTTC.

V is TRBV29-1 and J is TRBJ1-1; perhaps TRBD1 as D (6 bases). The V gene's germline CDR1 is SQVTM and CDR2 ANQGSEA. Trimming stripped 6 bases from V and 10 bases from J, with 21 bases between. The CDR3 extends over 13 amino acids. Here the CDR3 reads CSVGETDSRRAFF. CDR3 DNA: TGCAGCGTCGGCGAAACGGACAGTCGAAGAGCTTTCTTT.

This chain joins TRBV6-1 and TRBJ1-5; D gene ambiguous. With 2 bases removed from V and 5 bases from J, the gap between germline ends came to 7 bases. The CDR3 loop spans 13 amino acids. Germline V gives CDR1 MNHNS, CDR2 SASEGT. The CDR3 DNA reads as TGTGCCAGCAGTGAAATATCCTATCAGCCCCAGCATTTT. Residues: CASSEISYQPQHF.

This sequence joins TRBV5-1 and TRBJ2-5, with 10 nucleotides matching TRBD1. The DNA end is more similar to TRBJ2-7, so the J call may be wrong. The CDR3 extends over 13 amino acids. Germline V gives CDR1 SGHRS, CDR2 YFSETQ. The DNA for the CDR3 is TGCGCCAGCAGGCCCGGGACAGGGGACGAGCAGTACTTC. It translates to CASRPGTGDEQYF.